The entry below gives a single T cell receptor (beta chain) sequence along with its context. Per the study methods: Using reference gene primer amplification, nucleated cell counts were estimated. Here immunoSEQ multiplex PCR was the method, and the copy in TCRdb shows in-frame clones only, minus some. D and trimming were read from the DNA, whereas the V and J calls and clone size are those reported in that table. The table lists 310,000 or so clones, around nine tenths of them singletons. Donors in Cohort 3 who had recovered were those with two negative PCRs, healthcare professional clearance, or resolution of their symptoms. The data belong to a study of blood T cell repertoires in COVID-19. Across the study: The cDNA or gDNA used as material had been derived from T cells, B-cell-depleted T cells, or PBMCs.

Trimming took 10 bases from V and 6 from J; bases not matched to a gene: 9. The CDR3 is 14 residues long. The germline CDR1 and CDR2 sequences are LNHDA and SQIVND (reference sequence). The sequencing sample was made of PBMCs or T cells enriched from blood (not recorded which). The V call is TRBV19, the J call TRBJ2-1, with TRBD2 matching over 10 bases. The receptor was derived from a woman in her 30s who had recovered from COVID-19. The CDR3 DNA follows: TGTGCCACCACCGGACTAGCGGTCTCCAATGAGCAGTTCTTC. It codes for CATTGLAVSNEQFF.